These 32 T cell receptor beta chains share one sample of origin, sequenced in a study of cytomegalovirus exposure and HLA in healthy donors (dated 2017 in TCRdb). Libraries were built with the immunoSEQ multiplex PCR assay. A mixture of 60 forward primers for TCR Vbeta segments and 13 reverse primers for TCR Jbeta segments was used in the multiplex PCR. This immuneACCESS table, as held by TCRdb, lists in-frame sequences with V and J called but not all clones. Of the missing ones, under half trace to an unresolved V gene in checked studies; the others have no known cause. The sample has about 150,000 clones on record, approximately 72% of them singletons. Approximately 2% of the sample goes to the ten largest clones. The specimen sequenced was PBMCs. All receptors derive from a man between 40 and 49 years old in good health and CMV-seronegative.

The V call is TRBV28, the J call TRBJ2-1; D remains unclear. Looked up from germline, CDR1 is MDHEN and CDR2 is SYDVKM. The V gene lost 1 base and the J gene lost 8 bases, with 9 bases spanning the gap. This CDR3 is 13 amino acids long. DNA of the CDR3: TGTGCCAGCAGTTTATATCTAGTGCATGAGCAGTTCTTC. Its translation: CASSLYLVHEQFF.

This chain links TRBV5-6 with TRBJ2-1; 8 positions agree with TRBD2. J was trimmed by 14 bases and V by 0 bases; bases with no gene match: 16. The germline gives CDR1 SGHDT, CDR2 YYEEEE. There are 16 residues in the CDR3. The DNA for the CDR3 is TGTGCCAGCAGCTTGGGGTTCGGCGGGAGGACGACAACGGAGTTCTTC. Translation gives CASSLGFGGRTTTEFF.

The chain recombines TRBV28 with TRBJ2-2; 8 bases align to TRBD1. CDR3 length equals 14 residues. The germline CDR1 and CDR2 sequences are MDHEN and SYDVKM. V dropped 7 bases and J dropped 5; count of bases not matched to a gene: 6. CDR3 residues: CASIFRGLTGELFF. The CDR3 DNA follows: TGTGCCAGCATATTCAGGGGGCTTACCGGGGAGCTGTTTTTT. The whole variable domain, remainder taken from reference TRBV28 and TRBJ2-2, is DVKVTQSSRYLVKRTGEKVFLECVQDMDHENMFWYRQDPGLGLRLIYFSYDVKMKEKGDIPEGYSVSREKKERFSLILESASTNQTSMYLCASIFRGLTGELFFGEGSRLTVL.

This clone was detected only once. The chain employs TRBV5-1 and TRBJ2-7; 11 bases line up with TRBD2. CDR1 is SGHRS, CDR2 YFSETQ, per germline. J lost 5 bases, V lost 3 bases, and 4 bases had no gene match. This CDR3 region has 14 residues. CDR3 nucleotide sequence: TGCGCCAGCAGCTGGGGACTAGCGGCCGACGAGCAGTACTTC. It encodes CASSWGLAADEQYF.

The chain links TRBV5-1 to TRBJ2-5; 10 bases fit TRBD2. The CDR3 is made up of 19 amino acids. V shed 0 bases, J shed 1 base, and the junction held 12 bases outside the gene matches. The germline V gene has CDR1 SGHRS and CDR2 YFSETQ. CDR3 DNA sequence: TGCGCCAGCAGCTTGGTTGGGGGACTAGCGCAATTCTTCCAAGAGACCCAGTACTTC. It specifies CASSLVGGLAQFFQETQYF.

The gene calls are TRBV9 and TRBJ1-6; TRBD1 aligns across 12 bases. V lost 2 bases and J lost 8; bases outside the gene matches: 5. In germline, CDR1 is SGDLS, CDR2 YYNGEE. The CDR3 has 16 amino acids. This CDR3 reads CASSVTGQGADSPLHF. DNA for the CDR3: TGTGCCAGCAGCGTGACGGGACAGGGGGCCGATTCACCCCTCCACTTT. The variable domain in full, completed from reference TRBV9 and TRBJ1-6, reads DSGVTQTPKHLITATGQRVTLRCSPRSGDLSVYWYQQSLDQGLQFLIQYYNGEERAKGNILERFSAQQFPDLHSELNLSSLELGDSALYFCASSVTGQGADSPLHFGNGTRLTVT.

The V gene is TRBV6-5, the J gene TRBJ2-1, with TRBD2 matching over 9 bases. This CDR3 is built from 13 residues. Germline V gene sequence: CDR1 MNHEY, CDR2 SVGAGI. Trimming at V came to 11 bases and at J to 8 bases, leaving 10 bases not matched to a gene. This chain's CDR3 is CAAGAGGVDEQFF. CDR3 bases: TGTGCCGCCGGTGCGGGAGGGGTGGATGAGCAGTTCTTC.

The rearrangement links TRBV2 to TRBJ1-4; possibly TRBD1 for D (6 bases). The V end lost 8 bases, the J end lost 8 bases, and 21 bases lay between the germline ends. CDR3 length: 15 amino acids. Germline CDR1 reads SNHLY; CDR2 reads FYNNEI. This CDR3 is CASLRRDNRKEKLFF. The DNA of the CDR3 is TGTGCCAGCCTCAGACGGGACAATCGGAAAGAAAAACTGTTTTTT.

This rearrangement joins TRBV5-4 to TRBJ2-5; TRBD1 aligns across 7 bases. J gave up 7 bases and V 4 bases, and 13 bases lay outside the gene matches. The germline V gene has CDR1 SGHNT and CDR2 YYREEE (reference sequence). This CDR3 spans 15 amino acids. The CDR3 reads CASSVGQRLLGTQYF. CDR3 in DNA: TGTGCCAGCAGCGTGGGACAGAGGCTCCTCGGGACCCAGTACTTC.

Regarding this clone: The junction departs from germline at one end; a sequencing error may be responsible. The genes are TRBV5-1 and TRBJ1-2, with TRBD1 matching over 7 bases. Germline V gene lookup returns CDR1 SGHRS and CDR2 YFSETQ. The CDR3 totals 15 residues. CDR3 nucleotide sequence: TGCGCCAGCAGCTTGAGTCAGGGGGGTAACTATGGCTACCCCTTC. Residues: CASSLSQGGNYGYPF.

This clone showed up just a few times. The CDR3 DNA sequence: TGTGCCAGCAGTTGGGGGGCAGGGGGCGGTTACGAGCAGTACTTC. It translates to CASSWGAGGGYEQYF. This chain connects TRBV28 to TRBJ2-7; TRBD1 matches 8 bases. The ends lost 4 bases at V and 4 bases at J; junction bases unmatched: 9. CDR1 is MDHEN and CDR2 is SYDVKM in the germline V gene. The CDR3 has 15 residues.

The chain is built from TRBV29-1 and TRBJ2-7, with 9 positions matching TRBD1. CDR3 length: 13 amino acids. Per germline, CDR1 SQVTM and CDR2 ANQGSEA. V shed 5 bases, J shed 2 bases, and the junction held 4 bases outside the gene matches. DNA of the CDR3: TGCAGCGTTCGGACAGGGGAAGCCTACGAGCAGTACTTC. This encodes CSVRTGEAYEQYF.

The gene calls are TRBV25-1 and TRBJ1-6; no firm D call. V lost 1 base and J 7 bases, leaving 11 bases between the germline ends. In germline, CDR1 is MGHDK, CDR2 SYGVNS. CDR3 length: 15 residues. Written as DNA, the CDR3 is TGTGCCAGCAGTGAATTTCAGATGGTGAATTCACCCCTCCACTTT. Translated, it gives CASSEFQMVNSPLHF.

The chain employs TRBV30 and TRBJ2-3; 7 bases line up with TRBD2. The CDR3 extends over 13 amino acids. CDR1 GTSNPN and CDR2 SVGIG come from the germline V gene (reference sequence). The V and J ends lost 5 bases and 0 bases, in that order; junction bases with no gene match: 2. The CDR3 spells CAWAAGSTDTQYF. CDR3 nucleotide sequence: TGTGCCTGGGCAGCGGGGAGCACAGATACGCAGTATTTT.

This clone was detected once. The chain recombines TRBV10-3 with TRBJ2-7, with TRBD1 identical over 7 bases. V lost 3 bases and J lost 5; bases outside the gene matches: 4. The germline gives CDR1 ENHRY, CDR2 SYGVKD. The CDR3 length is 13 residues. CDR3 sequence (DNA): TGTGCCATCAGTGATAAAACAGGGGACGAGCAGTACTTC. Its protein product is CAISDKTGDEQYF.

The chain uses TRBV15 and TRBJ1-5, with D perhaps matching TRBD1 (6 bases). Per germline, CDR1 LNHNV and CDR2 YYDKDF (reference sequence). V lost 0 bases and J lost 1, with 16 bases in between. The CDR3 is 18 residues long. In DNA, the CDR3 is TGTGCCACCAGCAGAGATTTGGCAGGGGTAAAGAGCAATCAGCCCCAGCATTTT. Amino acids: CATSRDLAGVKSNQPQHF.

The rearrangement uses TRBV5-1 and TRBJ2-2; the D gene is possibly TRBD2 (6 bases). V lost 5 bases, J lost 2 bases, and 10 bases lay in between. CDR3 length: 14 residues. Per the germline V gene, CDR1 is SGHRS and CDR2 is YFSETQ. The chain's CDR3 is CASRWRGNTGELFF. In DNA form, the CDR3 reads TGCGCCAGCAGGTGGAGGGGAAACACCGGGGAGCTGTTTTTT.

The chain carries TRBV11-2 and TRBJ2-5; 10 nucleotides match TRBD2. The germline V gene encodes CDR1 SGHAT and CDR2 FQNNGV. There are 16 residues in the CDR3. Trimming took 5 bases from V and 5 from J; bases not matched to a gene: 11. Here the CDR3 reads CASSQTSGYAGETQYF. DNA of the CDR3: TGTGCCAGCAGCCAGACTAGCGGGTATGCAGGGGAGACCCAGTACTTC.

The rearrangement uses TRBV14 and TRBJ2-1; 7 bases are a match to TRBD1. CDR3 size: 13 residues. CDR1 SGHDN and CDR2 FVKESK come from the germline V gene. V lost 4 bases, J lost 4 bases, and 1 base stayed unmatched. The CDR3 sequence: CASSPDRYNEQFF. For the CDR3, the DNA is TGTGCCAGCAGCCCGGACAGGTACAATGAGCAGTTCTTC.

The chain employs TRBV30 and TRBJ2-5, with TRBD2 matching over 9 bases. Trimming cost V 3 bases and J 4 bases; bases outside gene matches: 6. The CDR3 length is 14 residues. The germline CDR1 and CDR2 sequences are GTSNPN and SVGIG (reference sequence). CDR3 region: CAWSPLAGLETQYF. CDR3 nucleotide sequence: TGTGCCTGGAGCCCCCTAGCGGGATTAGAGACCCAGTACTTC.

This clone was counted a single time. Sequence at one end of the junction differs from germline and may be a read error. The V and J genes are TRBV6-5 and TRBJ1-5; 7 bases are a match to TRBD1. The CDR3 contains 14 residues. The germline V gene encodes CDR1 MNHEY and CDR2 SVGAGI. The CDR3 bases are TGTGCCAGCAGCCCCAGGGGGTCGGAGCAGCCCCAGAATTTT. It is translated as CASSPRGSEQPQNF.

CDR3 region: CASSLRPGSYTGELFF. The CDR3 DNA reads TGTGCCAGCAGCTTAAGGCCGGGGTCCTACACCGGGGAGCTGTTTTTT. The V gene is TRBV7-3, the J gene TRBJ2-2; D perhaps matches TRBD2 (5 bases). Trimming left V 1 base short and J 3 bases short, with 12 bases between. Germline CDR1 reads SGHTA; CDR2 reads FQGTGA. The CDR3 length is 16 residues.

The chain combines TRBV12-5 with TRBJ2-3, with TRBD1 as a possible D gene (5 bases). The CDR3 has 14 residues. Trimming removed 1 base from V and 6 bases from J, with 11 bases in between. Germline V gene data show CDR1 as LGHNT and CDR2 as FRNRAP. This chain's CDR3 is CASGLDRPADTQYF. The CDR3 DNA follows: TGTGCTAGTGGTTTGGACAGGCCCGCGGATACGCAGTATTTT.

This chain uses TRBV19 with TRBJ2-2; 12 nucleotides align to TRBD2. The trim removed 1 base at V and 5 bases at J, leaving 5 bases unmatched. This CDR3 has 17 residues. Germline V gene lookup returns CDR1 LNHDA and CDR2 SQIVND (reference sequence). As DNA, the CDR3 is TGTGCCAGTAGTATAGGGCGGCTAGCGGGAGGGACCGGGGAGCTGTTTTTT. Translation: CASSIGRLAGGTGELFF.

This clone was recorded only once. The CDR3 DNA follows: TGTGCCAGCAGCTCCCCGGGACTAGCGGTGCCCTCCTCCTACAATGAGCAGTTCTTC. As protein: CASSSPGLAVPSSYNEQFF. The chain employs TRBV11-2 and TRBJ2-1, with 11 bases aligning to TRBD2. Germline V gene lookup returns CDR1 SGHAT and CDR2 FQNNGV. V was clipped by 4 bases and J by 0 bases; unmatched bases: 11. CDR3 length: 19 amino acids.

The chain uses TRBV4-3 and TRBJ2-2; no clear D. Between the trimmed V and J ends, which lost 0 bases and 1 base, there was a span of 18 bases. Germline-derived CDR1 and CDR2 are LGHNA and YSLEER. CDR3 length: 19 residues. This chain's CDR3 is CASSQEAFLGLGNTGELFF. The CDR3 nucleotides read TGCGCCAGCAGCCAAGAAGCTTTCCTAGGTCTGGGGAACACCGGGGAGCTGTTTTTT.

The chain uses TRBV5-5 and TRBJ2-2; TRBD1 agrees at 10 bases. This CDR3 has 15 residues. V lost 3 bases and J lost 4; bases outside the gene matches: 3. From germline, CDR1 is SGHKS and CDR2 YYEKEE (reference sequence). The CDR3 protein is CASSWTGGGTGELFF. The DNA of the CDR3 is TGTGCCAGCAGCTGGACAGGGGGGGGCACCGGGGAGCTGTTTTTT.

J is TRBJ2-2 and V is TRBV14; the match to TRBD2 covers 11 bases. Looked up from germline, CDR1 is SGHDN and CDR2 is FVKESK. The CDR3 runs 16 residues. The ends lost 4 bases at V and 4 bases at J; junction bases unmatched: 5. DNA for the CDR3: TGTGCCAGCAGCCCCCGACTAGCGGGATCCACCGGGGAGCTGTTTTTT. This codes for CASSPRLAGSTGELFF.

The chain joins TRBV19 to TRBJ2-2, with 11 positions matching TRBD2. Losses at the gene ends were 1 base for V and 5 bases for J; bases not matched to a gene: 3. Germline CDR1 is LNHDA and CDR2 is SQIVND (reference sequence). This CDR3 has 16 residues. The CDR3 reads CASSIVAGGRTGELFF. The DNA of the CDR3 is TGTGCCAGTAGTATAGTAGCGGGGGGGAGAACCGGGGAGCTGTTTTTT.

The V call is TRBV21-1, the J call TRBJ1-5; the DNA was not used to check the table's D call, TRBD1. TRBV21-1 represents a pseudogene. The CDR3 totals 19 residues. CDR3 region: CASSHKPVEGSRGILPQHF. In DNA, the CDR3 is TGTGCCAGCAGTCATAAGCCGGTGGAAGGGAGCAGGGGGATCTTGCCCCAGCATTTT.

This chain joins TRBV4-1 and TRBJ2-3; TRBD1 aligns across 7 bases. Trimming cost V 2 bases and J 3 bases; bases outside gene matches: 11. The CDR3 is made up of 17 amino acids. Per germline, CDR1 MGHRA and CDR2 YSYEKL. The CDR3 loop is CASSQRPTGVRTDTQYF. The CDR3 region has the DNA TGCGCCAGCAGCCAAAGGCCTACAGGGGTGAGGACAGATACGCAGTATTTT.

In DNA form, the CDR3 reads TGTGCCAGCAGCTTATTAGCGGGAGAATCCTACGAGCAGTACTTC. It specifies CASSLLAGESYEQYF. This chain connects TRBV7-2 to TRBJ2-7, with 9 bases identical to TRBD2. V trimming: 2 bases; J trimming: 1 base; junction bases outside the gene matches: 3. This CDR3 has 15 amino acids. The germline CDR1 and CDR2 sequences are SGHTA and FQGNSA. Full variable domain (outside the CDR3, taken from reference TRBV7-2 and TRBJ2-7): GAGVSQSPSNKVTEKGKDVELRCDPISGHTALYWYRQSLGQGLEFLIYFQGNSAPDKSGLPSDRFSAERTGGSVSTLTIQRTQQEDSAVYLCASSLLAGESYEQYFGPGTRLTVT.